A single sample is the source of the 30 T cell receptor beta chains below, sequenced in a study of T-cell memory formation after mild COVID-19. Each CDR3 protein gets one entry after TCRdb re-called the 5' RACE reads with MiXCR. The sample has under 350,000 distinct CDR3 sequences; around 15% are singletons. Material for sequencing was PBMCs or a T cell subset sorted from them (not recorded which). The origin of the receptors is a man younger than 35 who had mild COVID-19 (a few samples of this study predate the infection). Cell type and time point are not known.

V and J are TRBV7-9 and TRBJ1-1; tentatively, D is TRBD1 (5 bases). The V end was cut by 1 base, the J end by 10 bases, with 16 bases between. Per the germline V gene, CDR1 is SEHNR and CDR2 is FQNEAQ (reference sequence). CDR3 length: 14 residues. The CDR3 is CASSLGGQGGSAFF. CDR3 nucleotide sequence: TGTGCCAGCAGCTTAGGTGGCCAGGGTGGATCAGCTTTCTTT.

This clonotype was seen ten or more times. The rearrangement joins TRBV5-1 to TRBJ2-3, with a tentative D call TRBD1 (5 bases). V dropped 0 bases and J dropped 6 bases, with 5 bases sitting between them. CDR1 SGHRS and CDR2 YFSETQ come from the germline V gene. There are 12 residues in the CDR3. The CDR3 DNA reads as TGCGCCAGCAGCTTGGAGGGGGATACGCAGTATTTT. Amino acids: CASSLEGDTQYF. Based on the CDR3 plus reference TRBV5-1 and TRBJ2-3, the full variable domain is KAGVTQTPRYLIKTRGQQVTLSCSPISGHRSVSWYQQTPGQGLQFLFEYFSETQRNKGNFPGRFSGRQFSNSRSEMNVSTLELGDSALYLCASSLEGDTQYFGPGTRLTVL.

This clonotype was observed at least ten times. The genes are TRBV7-3 and TRBJ2-1; 12 positions match TRBD1. Germline trimming cut 5 bases from V and 10 bases from J; bases unmatched to any gene: 12. The CDR3 is made up of 16 amino acids. Per germline, CDR1 SGHTA and CDR2 FQGTGA. The CDR3 reads CASSPIPGQGAREQFF. The CDR3 DNA sequence: TGTGCCAGCAGCCCCATCCCGGGACAGGGGGCTCGGGAGCAGTTCTTC.

In this sample, this clonotype turned up a few times. The chain employs TRBV4-3 and TRBJ1-2; no firm D call. Germline V gives CDR1 LGHNA, CDR2 YSLEER. This CDR3 is built from 12 residues. V was pared by 9 bases and J by 4 bases, with 12 bases between. The CDR3 DNA reads TGCGCCAGTCCTAGGATATCCTATGGCTACACCTTC. It codes for CASPRISYGYTF.

The genes are TRBV5-1 and TRBJ2-5, with D possibly being TRBD2 (5 bases). Germline assignment: CDR1 SGHRS and CDR2 YFSETQ. V was pared by 0 bases and J by 5 bases, with 11 bases between. CDR3 length equals 14 residues. The CDR3 nucleotides are TGCGCCAGCAGCTTGGGCGGGTTTTTGGAGACCCAGTACTTC. It translates to CASSLGGFLETQYF. The variable domain in full, completed from reference TRBV5-1 and TRBJ2-5, reads KAGVTQTPRYLIKTRGQQVTLSCSPISGHRSVSWYQQTPGQGLQFLFEYFSETQRNKGNFPGRFSGRQFSNSRSEMNVSTLELGDSALYLCASSLGGFLETQYFGPGTRLLVL.

The chain has TRBV9 and TRBJ2-3; perhaps TRBD2 as D (5 bases). Per germline, CDR1 SGDLS and CDR2 YYNGEE. V gave up 0 bases and J gave up 0 bases, with 17 bases separating them. The CDR3 is made up of 18 amino acids. DNA of the CDR3: TGTGCCAGCAGCGTAGCTGGACGGACTTTAGGGAGCACAGATACGCAGTATTTT. This sequence encodes CASSVAGRTLGSTDTQYF.

The rearrangement links TRBV6-2 or TRBV6-3 to TRBJ1-4; D remains unclear. V was shortened by 2 bases and J by 0 bases, with 4 bases between the two germline ends. The CDR3 runs 14 residues. The germline CDR1 and CDR2 sequences are MNHEY and SVGEGT. CDR3 nucleotide sequence: TGTGCCAGCAGTTACGGTGCAACTAATGAAAAACTGTTTTTT. Translated, it gives CASSYGATNEKLFF.

This clonotype was seen ten or more times. This chain links TRBV5-1 with TRBJ2-3; D might be TRBD1 (6 bases). V was clipped by 1 base and J by 6 bases, with 9 bases between them. This CDR3 spans 13 amino acids. CDR1 is SGHRS, CDR2 YFSETQ, per germline. DNA of the CDR3: TGCGCCAGCAGCTTGACAGGGTCCGATACGCAGTATTTT. Translating it yields CASSLTGSDTQYF.

The J gene is TRBJ2-7, the V gene TRBV20-1; D possibly corresponds to TRBD1 (6 bases). Germline V CDR1 and CDR2: DFQATT, SNEGSKA (reference sequence). The length of the CDR3 is 15 residues. The germline V and J ends were trimmed by 1 base and 3 bases, with 16 bases remaining between them. The CDR3 loop is CSARGGGRFDYEQYF. CDR3 nucleotides: TGCAGTGCTAGAGGAGGGGGAAGGTTCGACTACGAGCAGTACTTC.

V is TRBV3-1 and J is TRBJ2-2, with D hard to call. Germline CDR1 reads LGHDT; CDR2 reads YNNKEL (reference sequence). This CDR3 region has 15 residues. The V gene lost 4 bases and the J gene lost 6 bases, with 15 bases spanning the gap. The CDR3 loop is CASSPDAAGAGELFF. In DNA form, the CDR3 reads TGTGCCAGCAGCCCGGACGCCGCTGGGGCCGGGGAGCTGTTTTTT.

This rearrangement joins TRBV29-1 to TRBJ2-1; no definite D call. Germline-derived CDR1 and CDR2 are SQVTM and ANQGSEA. V shed 0 bases and J shed 0 bases, with 12 bases lying between them. The CDR3 length is 16 residues. CDR3 residues: CSVEDLGRSSYNEQFF. Here the CDR3 DNA reads TGCAGCGTTGAAGATCTGGGCCGAAGCTCCTACAATGAGCAGTTCTTC.

The genes are TRBV30 and TRBJ1-1; no reliable D call. CDR3 length: 13 amino acids. V lost 5 bases and J 7 bases, leaving 17 bases between the germline ends. The V gene's germline CDR1 is GTSNPN and CDR2 SVGIG (reference sequence). The CDR3: CAWVPMVRIEAFF. CDR3 DNA: TGTGCCTGGGTCCCCATGGTACGAATTGAAGCTTTCTTT.

The chain carries TRBV15 and TRBJ2-1; D gene ambiguous. The V gene lost 1 base and the J gene lost 5 bases, with 27 bases spanning the gap. Germline CDR1 and CDR2: LNHNV and YYDKDF (reference sequence). The CDR3 covers 20 residues. The CDR3 loop is CATSRVNTSRSLLSHNEQFF. For the CDR3, the DNA is TGTGCCACCAGCAGAGTAAACACCTCCAGATCGCTCCTCTCGCACAATGAGCAGTTCTTC.

The table lists this clonotype with a few counts. The chain combines TRBV20-1 with TRBJ2-2; D is ambiguous. This CDR3 is built from 15 residues. Per germline, CDR1 DFQATT and CDR2 SNEGSKA (reference sequence). V lost 0 bases, J lost 2 bases, and 10 bases lay in between. The CDR3 region has the DNA TGCAGTGCTAGAGATCGCCAGGACAACACCGGGGAGCTGTTTTTT. Protein product: CSARDRQDNTGELFF.

In this sample, this clonotype turned up a few times. The chain has TRBV20-1 and TRBJ2-1; TRBD2 agrees at 10 bases. The CDR3 has 13 amino acids. The V segment lost 1 base and the J segment 8 bases; nucleotides outside the gene matches: 2. Germline lookup yields CDR1 DFQATT and CDR2 SNEGSKA (reference sequence). Written as DNA, the CDR3 is TGCAGTGCTAGAGCGGGGACTAGCGATGAGCAGTTCTTC. It encodes CSARAGTSDEQFF.

This chain joins TRBV20-1 and TRBJ2-3; 11 bases map to TRBD2. Germline V CDR1 and CDR2: DFQATT, SNEGSKA (reference sequence). The length of the CDR3 is 13 residues. The trim removed 3 bases at V and 7 bases at J, leaving 3 bases unmatched. CDR3 coding DNA: TGCAGTGCTAGTAGCGGGGGGGTATATACGCAGTATTTT. Translation gives CSASSGGVYTQYF.

V usage is TRBV5-1 and J usage is TRBJ2-7; no clear D gene. Germline lookup yields CDR1 SGHRS and CDR2 YFSETQ. This CDR3 comprises 15 residues. Trimming pared 4 bases from V and 6 bases from J, leaving 20 bases between. The chain's CDR3 is CASSDRALSPREQYF. CDR3 DNA sequence: TGCGCCAGCAGCGACCGGGCCCTCTCCCCCCGCGAGCAGTACTTC.

J is TRBJ2-7 and V is TRBV19; 10 bases line up with TRBD2. This CDR3 has 14 amino acids. V shed 3 bases, J shed 2 bases, and the junction held 1 base outside the gene matches. Germline V lookup: CDR1 LNHDA, CDR2 SQIVND (reference sequence). The CDR3 sequence: CASSILAGAYEQYF. As DNA, the CDR3 is TGTGCCAGTAGTATCCTAGCGGGGGCCTACGAGCAGTACTTC.

The chain links TRBV7-9 to TRBJ1-5; D perhaps matches TRBD1 (5 bases). Germline CDR1 and CDR2: SEHNR and FQNEAQ (reference sequence). Trimming removed 10 bases at V and 4 bases at J, with 11 bases between. The CDR3 is made up of 12 amino acids. The CDR3 region has the DNA TGTGCCACCAGGGCAGGGAATCAGCCCCAGCATTTT. This encodes CATRAGNQPQHF.

CDR3 residues: CASSPPIGFAYEQYF. CDR3 coding DNA: TGTGCCAGCTCACCACCTATTGGGTTCGCCTACGAGCAGTACTTC. V is TRBV18 and J is TRBJ2-7; D not resolved. Germline loops: CDR1 KGHSH, CDR2 LQKENI. The CDR3 is 15 residues long. V was pared by 0 bases and J by 2 bases, with 11 bases between.

In its sample, this clonotype was seen once. V gene TRBV6-5 combines with J gene TRBJ1-1; 7 bases are shared with TRBD1. V lost 4 bases, J lost 10 bases, and 6 bases stayed unmatched. The V gene's germline CDR1 is MNHEY and CDR2 SVGAGI. The CDR3 has 12 amino acids. Here the CDR3 DNA reads TGTGCCAGCAGTTCACAGGGGTCGCGAGCTTTCTTT. Translated: CASSSQGSRAFF.

This chain joins TRBV24-1 and TRBJ2-1; D perhaps matches TRBD2 (6 bases). Trimming took 0 bases from V and 7 from J, leaving 15 bases between them. This CDR3 is built from 16 residues. Germline V gene sequence: CDR1 KGHDR, CDR2 SFDVKD. DNA of the CDR3: TGTGCCACCAGTGATTTGTTGAAGGGAGGCCGGAATGAGCAGTTCTTC. This codes for CATSDLLKGGRNEQFF.

The chain joins TRBV7-6 to TRBJ2-7, with D hard to call. This CDR3 comprises 14 residues. V shed 4 bases and J shed 0 bases, with 10 bases lying between them. CDR1 and CDR2 (germline): SGHVS, FNYEAQ. The CDR3 DNA reads TGTGCCAGCAGCTCCGAAGGACCCTCCTACGAGCAGTACTTC. Amino acids: CASSSEGPSYEQYF.

The chain couples TRBV7-3 to TRBJ1-2; a weak D match, TRBD1 (5 bases). In germline, CDR1 is SGHTA, CDR2 FQGTGA. The germline V and J ends were trimmed by 2 bases and 7 bases, with 11 bases remaining between them. This CDR3 is 13 amino acids long. CDR3 amino acids: CASSLLGLGGYTF. DNA for the CDR3: TGTGCCAGCAGCTTATTGGGGCTGGGTGGCTACACCTTC.

This clonotype was observed a few times. The J gene is TRBJ1-5, the V gene TRBV20-1; the D gene is possibly TRBD1 (6 bases). V shed 6 bases and J shed 0 bases, with 15 bases lying between them. The CDR3 has 15 residues. Germline values: CDR1 DFQATT, CDR2 SNEGSKA (reference sequence). In DNA, the CDR3 is TGCAGTGCCACTCGGGGACATGTTAGCAATCAGCCCCAGCATTTT. It specifies CSATRGHVSNQPQHF.

This clonotype showed up many times. The gene calls are TRBV7-2 and TRBJ2-1, with 10 bases identical to TRBD2. Per germline, CDR1 SGHTA and CDR2 FQGNSA. CDR3 length: 18 residues. Unmatched junction bases numbered 10, after V lost 5 bases and J lost 0 bases. The CDR3 loop reads CASSLAVAGGDSYNEQFF. The CDR3 DNA sequence: TGTGCCAGCAGCCTCGCCGTAGCGGGGGGAGACTCCTACAATGAGCAGTTCTTC.

This sequence joins TRBV6-5 and TRBJ1-2; D is possibly TRBD1 (5 bases). Trimming pared 0 bases from V and 3 bases from J, leaving 14 bases between. CDR3 size: 16 residues. The germline CDR1 and CDR2 sequences are MNHEY and SVGAGI. CDR3 nucleotides: TGTGCCAGCAGTTACTCGGCTTCCCTAGGGGACTATGGCTACACCTTC. Amino acids: CASSYSASLGDYGYTF.

The CDR3 DNA follows: TGTGCCAGCAGAGGAACAAGATACGATGGGGGCTACACCTTC. Residues: CASRGTRYDGGYTF. The V gene is TRBV6-1, the J gene TRBJ1-2, with D uncertain. V was trimmed by 6 bases and J by 8 bases, leaving 19 bases between them. Germline CDR1 reads MNHNS; CDR2 reads SASEGT. The CDR3 contains 14 residues.

This clonotype showed up just a few times. The CDR3 here is CASPRTGAIKQYF. CDR3 DNA: TGTGCCAGCCCCAGGACAGGGGCTATCAAGCAGTACTTC. V is TRBV7-7 and J is TRBJ2-7, with 9 bases lining up with TRBD1. Germline V gene lookup returns CDR1 SSHAT and CDR2 FNYEAQ (reference sequence). V trimming: 8 bases; J trimming: 8 bases; junction bases outside the gene matches: 10. The CDR3 spans 13 residues. The full variable domain, with the rest looked up from reference TRBV7-7 and TRBJ2-7, is GAGVSQSPRYKVTKRGQDVTLRCDPISSHATLYWYQQALGQGPEFLTYFNYEAQPDKSGLPSDRFSAERPEGSISTLTIQRTEQRDSAMYRCASPRTGAIKQYFGPGTRLTVT.

This clonotype was seen a few times. The genes are TRBV4-1 and TRBJ2-5; 8 nucleotides match TRBD2. There are 18 residues in the CDR3. J gave up 4 bases and V 1 base, and 14 bases lay outside the gene matches. Germline-derived CDR1 and CDR2 are MGHRA and YSYEKL. The CDR3 loop reads CASSQVQLMLAGLETQYF. The CDR3 DNA follows: TGCGCCAGCAGCCAAGTGCAGCTCATGTTAGCGGGGTTAGAGACCCAGTACTTC.